This TCR beta chain originates from a study of shared clonotypes between healthy human individuals (dated by TCRdb to 2020 to 2021). Concerning the study at large: The cohort included three men and a couple of women between 18 and 49 years of age. For each donor, three plates each were used for CD4 naive and CD4 memory, two plates were used for CD8 naive, and one plate was used for CD8 memory. To estimate repertoire size and how much clonotype sharing occurs between individuals, the study deeply sequenced the blood TCR repertoires of 4 to 6 healthy adults. Libraries were prepared and TCR repertoires were sequenced by different laboratories using diverse techniques, in order to increase sequencing depth and limit assay-specific biases. Per donor, leukapheresis produced somewhere between about 0.8 and 9 billion PBMCs. General conclusions and limits of the study: Even with the large sequencing depth, rarefaction of the sorted-subset datasets indicated that sequencing was incomplete. When a handful of donors were compared, the shared fraction of clonotypes was 5% to 6.5% for naive CD4, roughly 3.4% for naive CD8, roughly 2.3% for memory CD4, and 0.4% for memory CD8. The genetic and exposure-history diversity represented was limited by the small number of donors. Compared with non-shared clonotypes, the clonotypes found in all four sorted-subset donors had higher generation probabilities. Sampling was limited to blood, and TCR repertoires in tissue likely differ from TCR repertoires in blood. Larger estimated clonotype richness was generally found for naive subsets than for memory subsets. Based on pairwise subsampling, the degree of clonotype sharing among donors was expected to be affected by sequencing depth.

Note on this clone: The antigen this receptor binds is unknown. Base qualities are not recorded, but no much larger clone differs from it by a single base.

The germline V gene sets CDR1 to MDHEN and CDR2 to SYDVKM. Taken from cysteine to phenylalanine, the CDR3 has 14 residues. Only CDR3 DNA remains: 42 bases, in frame from the first base. V is pared back by 7 bases and J by 6 bases, with 16 bases lying between the germline termini. TCR CDR3 regions were amplified from genomic DNA by multiplex PCR using the deep immunoSEQ assay. Extracted genomic DNA from each cell subset was spread evenly across all wells of several immunoSEQ 96-well plates, with each plate serving as a replicate. Each replicate PCR for sorted subsets received around 0.2 ug genomic DNA, equal to 28,000 or so T cell genomes. Purified libraries were measured with a Qubit 3.0 fluorometer, size-checked on a Bioanalyzer 2100, and measured again with the KAPA Library Quantification kit. Every immunoSEQ 96-well plate was sequenced on a dedicated single-read 150-cycle Illumina NextSeq 550 flow cell. In the original analysis: Because the immunoSEQ output included only junctional sequences and no quality scores, the filtering could not be the same as the filtering used for full-length reads. Sequences were annotated with PyIR, a Python wrapper for IgBLAST v1.9, using IMGT germline references to assign V/J genes and CDR3. Reads were filtered out if the reads had weak V/J assignments (E-value above 1e-6), no CDR3, stop codons, out-of-frame junctions, or ambiguous translated residues. V3J clonotypes were defined as sequences sharing an identical inferred V gene, J gene, and CDR3 amino acid sequence. The percentage overlap between two repertoires was calculated by dividing the number of shared unique clonotypes by the size of the smaller repertoire. Richness of each repertoire was evaluated using RTK rarefaction, the Chao1 estimator, and Recon v2.1 estimates of unobserved clonotypes. OLGA was used to compute generation probabilities for all TCRbeta clonotypes that the gDNA method yielded from a handful of donors. In TCRdb, the immuneACCESS table is reduced to in-frame sequences with V and J assigned. These tables do not hold every clone; where another copy was compared, an unresolved V gene accounts for under half, and the others remain unexplained. V, J and clone size reflect that table, while D and trimming were determined from the DNA. The sample table records about 820,000 clones; approximately 92% of these occur just once. Of the sample, under 30% falls within the top ten clones.

CD8 naive samples consisted of CD45RO-negative cells that were positively selected for CCR7, yielding a CD45RA+CCR7+ population without TemRA cells. The donors were healthy, HIV-negative adults with no recently reported acute infections or vaccinations. Only Caucasian adults living in Nashville, Tennessee, USA were represented among the donors. After blood collection by leukapheresis, PBMCs were isolated using Ficoll-Histopaque density gradient centrifugation and then cryopreserved in the vapor phase of liquid nitrogen. Purity and quantity of every magnetically sorted T cell population were checked by analytical flow cytometry. Genomic DNA was isolated from every sorted fraction and measured by UV absorbance on a Nanodrop 2000c.

The source of this sequence is a young man in good health. The sample was naive CD8+ T cells sorted from blood. The sample's cell subset or site label, in plain terms: CD45RA+CCR7+. Recombination joined TRBV28 with TRBJ1-5; TRBD1 is a possible D gene, resting on 5 matching bases. In nucleotide form, the sequence is TGTGCCAGCAAAACCCACGCAGGGTCTCAGCCCCAGCATTTT. Protein translation: CASKTHAGSQPQHF.